Below are 26 T cell receptor beta chains sequenced from a single sample in a study of OX40 agonist ivuxolimab in advanced cancers. Produced via immunoSEQ multiplex PCR; TCRdb's table is partial and in-frame only. The data contain roughly 18,000 clones, roughly 73% of them seen just once; the ten biggest clones take up roughly a fifth. Material: CD4+ or CD8+ T cells sorted from blood, obtained in a trial of the OX40 agonist ivuxolimab. These receptor sequences come from an adult with an advanced solid tumor such as melanoma, head and neck, liver or kidney cancer.

The rearrangement links TRBV5-4 to TRBJ2-7; 12 positions match TRBD2. Trimming took 3 bases from V and 4 from J; bases not matched to a gene: 14. Germline assignment: CDR1 SGHNT and CDR2 YYREEE (reference sequence). The CDR3 has 18 amino acids. The CDR3 protein is CASSSEGLAGLPYYEQYF. CDR3 nucleotide sequence: TGTGCCAGCAGCTCCGAGGGACTAGCGGGCTTACCCTATTACGAGCAGTACTTC.

This sequence joins TRBV7-9 and TRBJ2-7; weak D call: TRBD2 (6 bases). V was trimmed by 7 bases and J by 3 bases, leaving 16 bases between them. The CDR3 loop spans 14 amino acids. From germline, CDR1 is SEHNR and CDR2 FQNEAQ (reference sequence). The chain's CDR3 is CASTQPGLLYEQYF. In DNA, the CDR3 is TGTGCCAGCACTCAACCGGGACTCCTCTACGAGCAGTACTTC. Filled out from reference TRBV7-9 and TRBJ2-7, the complete variable domain reads DTGVSQNPRHKITKRGQNVTFRCDPISEHNRLYWYRQTLGQGPEFLTYFQNEAQLEKSRLLSDRFSAERPKGSFSTLEIQRTEQGDSAMYLCASTQPGLLYEQYFGPGTRLTVT.

This rearrangement joins TRBV28 to TRBJ1-1; maybe TRBD1 (6 bases). The V and J ends lost 7 bases and 4 bases respectively, with 19 bases between them. The CDR3 is 15 residues long. CDR1 is MDHEN, CDR2 SYDVKM, per germline. The CDR3 nucleotides are TGTGCCAGCACCAACCCGTCAGGGGTGGTCACTGAAGCTTTCTTT. Its translation: CASTNPSGVVTEAFF.

The chain employs TRBV28 and TRBJ2-6, with no clear D. The V end was cut by 5 bases, the J end by 2 bases, with 7 bases between. The germline V gene encodes CDR1 MDHEN and CDR2 SYDVKM. The CDR3 consists of 14 residues. For the CDR3, the DNA is TGTGCCAGCAGTACATCGACTGGGGCCAACGTCCTGACTTTC. It specifies CASSTSTGANVLTF. Filled out from reference TRBV28 and TRBJ2-6, the complete variable domain reads DVKVTQSSRYLVKRTGEKVFLECVQDMDHENMFWYRQDPGLGLRLIYFSYDVKMKEKGDIPEGYSVSREKKERFSLILESASTNQTSMYLCASSTSTGANVLTFGAGSRLTVL.

The rearrangement uses TRBV7-9 and TRBJ2-7, with D unclear. Germline lookup yields CDR1 SEHNR and CDR2 FQNEAQ (reference sequence). The CDR3 totals 12 residues. V gave up 1 base and J gave up 3 bases, with 4 bases separating them. For the CDR3, the DNA is TGTGCCAGCAGCTTAGTAGTCTACGAGCAGTACTTC. Protein: CASSLVVYEQYF. The whole variable domain, remainder taken from reference TRBV7-9 and TRBJ2-7, is DTGVSQNPRHKITKRGQNVTFRCDPISEHNRLYWYRQTLGQGPEFLTYFQNEAQLEKSRLLSDRFSAERPKGSFSTLEIQRTEQGDSAMYLCASSLVVYEQYFGPGTRLTVT.

V usage is TRBV27 and J usage is TRBJ1-5; D perhaps matches TRBD1 (6 bases). The CDR3 covers 16 residues. Germline CDR1 and CDR2: MNHEY and SMNVEV (reference sequence). V lost 5 bases and J 4 bases, leaving 18 bases between the germline ends. The CDR3 sequence: CASSHITGSGNQPQHF. The CDR3 region has the DNA TGTGCCAGCAGTCACATAACAGGGTCTGGTAATCAGCCCCAGCATTTT.

This clone appeared a single time. V and J are TRBV7-9 and TRBJ1-1; weak D call: TRBD1 (6 bases). Germline V gene data show CDR1 as SEHNR and CDR2 as FQNEAQ (reference sequence). The CDR3 runs 14 residues. The V end was cut by 4 bases, the J end by 1 base, with 10 bases between. CDR3 nucleotide sequence: TGTGCCAGCAGCTATACAGGGCCGAACACTGAAGCTTTCTTT. Translation gives CASSYTGPNTEAFF.

This rearrangement joins TRBV28 to TRBJ1-1; no clear D. The CDR3 runs to 13 residues. V lost 3 bases and J lost 4, with 9 bases in between. Germline lookup yields CDR1 MDHEN and CDR2 SYDVKM. Here the CDR3 reads CASSFVEGTEAFF. CDR3 nucleotide sequence: TGTGCCAGCAGTTTTGTGGAAGGCACTGAAGCTTTCTTT. Using reference TRBV28 and TRBJ1-1 for the parts outside the CDR3, the full variable domain is DVKVTQSSRYLVKRTGEKVFLECVQDMDHENMFWYRQDPGLGLRLIYFSYDVKMKEKGDIPEGYSVSREKKERFSLILESASTNQTSMYLCASSFVEGTEAFFGQGTRLTVV.

CDR3: CASSIPSGYTF. CDR3 sequence (DNA): TGTGCCAGTAGTATTCCTAGCGGCTACACCTTC. The J gene is TRBJ1-2, the V gene TRBV19; no reliable D call. V gave up 3 bases and J gave up 8 bases, with 7 bases separating them. CDR1 and CDR2 from the germline V gene are LNHDA and SQIVND (reference sequence). The CDR3 is 11 amino acids. The full variable domain, in which reference TRBV19 and TRBJ1-2 provide the parts outside the CDR3, is DGGITQSPKYLFRKEGQNVTLSCEQNLNHDAMYWYRQDPGQGLRLIYYSQIVNDFQKGDIAEGYSVSREKKESFPLTVTSAQKNPTAFYLCASSIPSGYTFGSGTRLTVV.

This chain links TRBV18 with TRBJ2-7; D is undetermined. Trimming took 4 bases from V and 1 from J, leaving 8 bases between them. The CDR3 spans 13 residues. The germline V gene has CDR1 KGHSH and CDR2 LQKENI. The CDR3 DNA is TGTGCCAGCTCACTGGGTCCTTCCTACGAGCAGTACTTC. Translating it yields CASSLGPSYEQYF.

The chain joins TRBV9 to TRBJ1-5; D not resolved. Germline V gene data show CDR1 as SGDLS and CDR2 as YYNGEE. V was cut by 6 bases and J by 3 bases, with 10 bases left in between. The length of the CDR3 is 13 residues. DNA for the CDR3: TGTGCCAGCAACGCAGGCCCCAATCAGCCCCAGCATTTT. Its protein is CASNAGPNQPQHF.

The table lists this clone with a count of one. This chain uses TRBV28 with TRBJ2-1, with a tentative D call TRBD2 (5 bases). Germline V gives CDR1 MDHEN, CDR2 SYDVKM. This CDR3 spans 13 amino acids. Trimming took off 10 bases at V and 0 bases at J, with 10 bases between the two ends. CDR3 sequence reads: CATRGSSYNEQFF. CDR3 bases: TGTGCCACCCGGGGAAGCTCCTACAATGAGCAGTTCTTC.

The J gene is TRBJ2-7, the V gene TRBV19; no clear D. The CDR3 spans 14 residues. Per the germline V gene, CDR1 is LNHDA and CDR2 is SQIVND (reference sequence). Trimming took off 3 bases at V and 2 bases at J, with 11 bases between the two ends. This CDR3 reads CASSIGQQAYEQYF. The CDR3 nucleotides read TGTGCCAGTAGTATCGGCCAGCAAGCCTACGAGCAGTACTTC.

The genes are TRBV11-2 and TRBJ2-5, with D perhaps TRBD2 (6 bases). Germline CDR1 SGHAT, CDR2 FQNNGV. This CDR3 spans 13 amino acids. V dropped 3 bases and J dropped 8 bases, with 13 bases sitting between them. The CDR3 sequence is CASSFGTSFTQYF. DNA of the CDR3: TGTGCCAGCAGCTTCGGTACTAGCTTTACCCAGTACTTC.

This clone occurred a few times. The gene calls are TRBV7-9 and TRBJ2-3; 8 nucleotides align to TRBD2. V lost 11 bases, J lost 1 base, and 5 bases stayed unmatched. This CDR3 is built from 13 residues. Per germline, CDR1 SEHNR and CDR2 FQNEAQ (reference sequence). The CDR3 sequence is CASSTSGTDTQYF. The CDR3 DNA reads TGTGCCTCGTCGACTAGCGGCACAGATACGCAGTATTTT.

The chain couples TRBV7-9 to TRBJ2-2, with unresolved D. This CDR3 contains 16 residues. The germline gives CDR1 SEHNR, CDR2 FQNEAQ (reference sequence). The ends were cut back, 1 base at V and 5 bases at J, with 14 bases in the middle. The DNA for the CDR3 is TGTGCCAGCAGCTTAGGTCCTGCAGTTGAGACCGGGGAGCTGTTTTTT. Residues: CASSLGPAVETGELFF.

By sample share, this clone is large. V is TRBV11-2 and J is TRBJ1-2; possible D gene TRBD1, 5 bases. This CDR3 region has 14 residues. Germline CDR1 reads SGHAT; CDR2 reads FQNNGV. V was cut by 5 bases and J by 6 bases, with 16 bases left in between. CDR3 nucleotide sequence: TGTGCCAGCAGCCCAACGACAGAAATACATGGCTACACCTTC. It translates to CASSPTTEIHGYTF.

This clone is a singleton in its sample. This chain connects TRBV4-3 to TRBJ2-1; TRBD2 matches at 8 bases. With V trimmed by 1 base and J by 2 bases, 4 bases remained unmatched. Germline CDR1 and CDR2: LGHNA and YSLEER. The CDR3 has 16 residues. The CDR3 spells CASSQGSGGAYNEQFF. DNA of the CDR3: TGCGCCAGCAGCCAAGGATCGGGGGGGGCCTACAATGAGCAGTTCTTC.

This clone was counted between two and nine times. The rearrangement uses TRBV7-8 and TRBJ1-2; TRBD1 matches at 7 bases. Per germline, CDR1 SGHVS and CDR2 FQNEAQ. CDR3 length: 14 amino acids. V lost 0 bases, J lost 2 bases, and 0 bases stayed unmatched. The CDR3 sequence: CASSLAGQNYGYTF. The CDR3 DNA follows: TGTGCCAGCAGCTTAGCGGGACAGAACTATGGCTACACCTTC.

This sequence joins TRBV28 and TRBJ2-1; no reliable D call. The CDR3 runs to 15 residues. With 6 bases removed from V and 0 bases from J, the gap between germline ends came to 12 bases. CDR1 is MDHEN and CDR2 is SYDVKM in the germline V gene. The CDR3 region has the DNA TGTGCCAGCAGCCGAACCTTGAGCTCCTACAATGAGCAGTTCTTC. It specifies CASSRTLSSYNEQFF.

The chain joins TRBV28 to TRBJ2-3, with D perhaps TRBD2 (6 bases). V lost 6 bases, J lost 1 base, and 14 bases lay in between. This CDR3 has 15 residues. Per germline, CDR1 MDHEN and CDR2 SYDVKM. The CDR3 loop is CASRTQGLRTDTQYF. The CDR3 DNA reads as TGTGCCAGCAGGACGCAGGGACTTCGCACAGATACGCAGTATTTT. The variable domain in full, with the rest retrieved from reference TRBV28 and TRBJ2-3, is DVKVTQSSRYLVKRTGEKVFLECVQDMDHENMFWYRQDPGLGLRLIYFSYDVKMKEKGDIPEGYSVSREKKERFSLILESASTNQTSMYLCASRTQGLRTDTQYFGPGTRLTVL.

The chain uses TRBV19 and TRBJ2-3, with D tentatively TRBD2 (6 bases). The germline V gene has CDR1 LNHDA and CDR2 SQIVND (reference sequence). Trimming left V 4 bases short and J 0 bases short, with 14 bases between. This CDR3 region has 16 residues. The CDR3 is CASSNRLETSTDTQYF. CDR3 DNA: TGTGCCAGTAGTAACCGACTAGAAACTAGCACAGATACGCAGTATTTT.

The V gene is TRBV28, the J gene TRBJ1-5; a weak D match, TRBD1 (5 bases). V lost 6 bases and J 3 bases, leaving 18 bases between the germline ends. The CDR3 sequence is 16 residues long. CDR1 is MDHEN and CDR2 is SYDVKM in the germline V gene. CDR3 in amino acids: CASSPPLAGINQPQHF. CDR3 in DNA: TGTGCCAGCAGCCCCCCCCTGGCAGGGATCAATCAGCCCCAGCATTTT.

J is TRBJ2-7 and V is TRBV6-1; the match to TRBD1 covers 7 bases. The CDR3 runs to 13 residues. After removal of 5 bases from V and 4 bases from J, the junction contained 5 bases not matched to a gene. Germline V CDR1 and CDR2: MNHNS, SASEGT. In nucleotides, the CDR3 is TGTGCCAGCAGTCCCCGACAGGGATACGAGCAGTACTTC. The encoded protein is CASSPRQGYEQYF.

The genes are TRBV27 and TRBJ2-7, with 8 bases identical to TRBD2. J lost 4 bases, V lost 5 bases, and 10 bases had no gene match. Germline V gene sequence: CDR1 MNHEY, CDR2 SMNVEV (reference sequence). This CDR3 has 15 residues. The CDR3 reads CASSPSGTSKYEQYF. For the CDR3, the DNA is TGTGCCAGCAGTCCTTCCGGGACTAGTAAGTACGAGCAGTACTTC.

The DNA of the CDR3 is TGTGCCAGCAGTACAGACCTGCAAGAGACCCAGTACTTC. Its translation: CASSTDLQETQYF. The chain joins TRBV28 to TRBJ2-5; no clear D gene. The CDR3 runs to 13 residues. V was clipped by 5 bases and J by 2 bases, with 9 bases between them. The germline gives CDR1 MDHEN, CDR2 SYDVKM.